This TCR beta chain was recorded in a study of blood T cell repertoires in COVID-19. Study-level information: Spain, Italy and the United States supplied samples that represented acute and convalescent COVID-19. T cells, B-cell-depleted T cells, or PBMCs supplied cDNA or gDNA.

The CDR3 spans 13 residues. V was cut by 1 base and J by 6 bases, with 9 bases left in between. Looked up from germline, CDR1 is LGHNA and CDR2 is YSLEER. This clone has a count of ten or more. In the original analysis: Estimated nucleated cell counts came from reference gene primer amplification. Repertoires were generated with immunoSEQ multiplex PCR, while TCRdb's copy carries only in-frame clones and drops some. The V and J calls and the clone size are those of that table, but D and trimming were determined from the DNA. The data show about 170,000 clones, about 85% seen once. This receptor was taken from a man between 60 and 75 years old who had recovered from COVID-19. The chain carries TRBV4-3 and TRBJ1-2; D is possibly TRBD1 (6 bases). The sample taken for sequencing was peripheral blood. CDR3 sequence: CASSQVGTHGYTF. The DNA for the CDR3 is TGCGCCAGCAGCCAAGTCGGGACACATGGCTACACCTTC.